The 3 T cell receptor beta chains in this list originate from one sample, sequenced in a study of blood T cell repertoires in COVID-19. Profiling relied on immunoSEQ multiplex PCR, and the TCRdb table lists in-frame clones only, not all of them. Among 100,000 or so clones, over 80% were seen once, and the ten largest hold 6.3%. Material for sequencing was peripheral blood. The receptors originated from an older woman with active COVID-19.

The rearrangement links TRBV7-9 to TRBJ1-1; TRBD1 might be the D (5 bases). Germline CDR1 and CDR2: SEHNR and FQNEAQ (reference sequence). The ends were cut back, 0 bases at V and 3 bases at J, with 11 bases in the middle. The CDR3 sequence is 15 residues long. CDR3 in DNA: TGTGCCAGCAGCTTAGCGGCCAGGGCAGACACTGAAGCTTTCTTT. Protein: CASSLAARADTEAFF.

The CDR3 DNA sequence: TGTGCCAGCTCACCACGAGGTGGAGTTGAAGCTTTCTTT. The encoded protein is CASSPRGGVEAFF. V usage is TRBV18 and J usage is TRBJ1-1, with unresolved D. Between the trimmed V and J ends, which lost 1 base and 7 bases, there was a span of 10 bases. Germline lookup yields CDR1 KGHSH and CDR2 LQKENI. The CDR3 sequence is 13 residues long.

The rearrangement joins TRBV5-4 to TRBJ1-1; maybe TRBD1 (6 bases). CDR3 size: 15 residues. Germline V gene sequence: CDR1 SGHNT, CDR2 YYREEE (reference sequence). Between the trimmed V and J ends, which lost 0 bases and 0 bases, there was a span of 9 bases. The CDR3 coding sequence is TGTGCCAGCAGCTTGGCGGGGGGCATGAACACTGAAGCTTTCTTT. Its translation: CASSLAGGMNTEAFF.